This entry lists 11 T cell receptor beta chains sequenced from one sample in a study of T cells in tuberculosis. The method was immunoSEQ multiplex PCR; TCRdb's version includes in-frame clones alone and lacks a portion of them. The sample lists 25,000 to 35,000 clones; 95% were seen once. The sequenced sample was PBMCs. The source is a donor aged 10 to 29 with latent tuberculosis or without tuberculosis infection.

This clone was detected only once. CDR3 in DNA: TGTGCCAGCCCTAGGGGTAATGAGCAGTTCTTC. As protein: CASPRGNEQFF. The J gene is TRBJ2-1, the V gene TRBV7-9; D is perhaps TRBD1 (5 bases). The germline gives CDR1 SEHNR, CDR2 FQNEAQ (reference sequence). With 8 bases removed from V and 7 bases from J, the gap between germline ends came to 9 bases. The CDR3 runs 11 residues.

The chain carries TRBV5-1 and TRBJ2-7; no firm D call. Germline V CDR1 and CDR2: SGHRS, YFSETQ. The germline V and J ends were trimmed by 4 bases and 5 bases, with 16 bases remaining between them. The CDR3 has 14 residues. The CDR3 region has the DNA TGCGCCAGCAGCCATGGGTTCTTACAGCACGAGCAGTACTTC. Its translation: CASSHGFLQHEQYF.

CDR3 residues: CASRIKQGARGYTF. The CDR3 DNA reads as TGTGCCAGCAGGATAAAACAGGGGGCGCGAGGCTACACCTTC. The J gene is TRBJ1-2, the V gene TRBV28, with 9 bases aligning to TRBD1. CDR3 size: 14 residues. The germline V gene has CDR1 MDHEN and CDR2 SYDVKM. After removal of 6 bases from V and 8 bases from J, the junction contained 10 bases not matched to a gene.

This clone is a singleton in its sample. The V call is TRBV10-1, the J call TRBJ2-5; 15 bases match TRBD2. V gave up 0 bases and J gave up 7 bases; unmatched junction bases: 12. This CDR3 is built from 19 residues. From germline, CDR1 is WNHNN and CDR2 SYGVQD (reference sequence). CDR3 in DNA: TGCGCCAGCAGTGAGTCTGTTGGGACTAGCGGGGGGTCCCTAGGGACCCAGTACTTC. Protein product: CASSESVGTSGGSLGTQYF.

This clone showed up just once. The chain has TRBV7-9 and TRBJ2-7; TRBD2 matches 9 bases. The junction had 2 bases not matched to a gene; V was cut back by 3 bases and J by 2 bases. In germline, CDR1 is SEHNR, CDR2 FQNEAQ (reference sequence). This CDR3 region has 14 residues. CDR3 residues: CASSFGGRAYEQYF. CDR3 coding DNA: TGTGCCAGCAGCTTCGGCGGGAGGGCCTACGAGCAGTACTTC.

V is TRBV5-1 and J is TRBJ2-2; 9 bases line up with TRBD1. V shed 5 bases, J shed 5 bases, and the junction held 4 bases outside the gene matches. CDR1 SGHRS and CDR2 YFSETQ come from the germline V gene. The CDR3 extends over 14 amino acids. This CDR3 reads CASSRTGVTGELFF. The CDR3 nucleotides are TGCGCCAGCAGTAGGACAGGGGTGACCGGGGAGCTGTTTTTT. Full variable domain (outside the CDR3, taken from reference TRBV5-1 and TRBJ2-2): KAGVTQTPRYLIKTRGQQVTLSCSPISGHRSVSWYQQTPGQGLQFLFEYFSETQRNKGNFPGRFSGRQFSNSRSEMNVSTLELGDSALYLCASSRTGVTGELFFGEGSRLTVL.

The CDR3 DNA is TGCGCCAGCAGCTTGGCACAGCACCAAGAGACCCAGTACTTC. This encodes CASSLAQHQETQYF. The chain combines TRBV5-1 with TRBJ2-5, with D unclear. Trimming shortened V by 0 bases and J by 0 bases, and 6 bases separated the two germline ends. The germline CDR1 and CDR2 sequences are SGHRS and YFSETQ. The CDR3 is 14 residues long.

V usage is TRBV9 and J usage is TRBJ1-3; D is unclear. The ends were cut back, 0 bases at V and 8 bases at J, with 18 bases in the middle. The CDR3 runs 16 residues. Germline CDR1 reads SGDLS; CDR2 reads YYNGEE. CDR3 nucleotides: TGTGCCAGCAGCGTAGCTCGGGATGAGTTAACAGACACCATATATTTT. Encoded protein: CASSVARDELTDTIYF. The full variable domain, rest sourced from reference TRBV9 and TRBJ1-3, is DSGVTQTPKHLITATGQRVTLRCSPRSGDLSVYWYQQSLDQGLQFLIQYYNGEERAKGNILERFSAQQFPDLHSELNLSSLELGDSALYFCASSVARDELTDTIYFGEGSWLTVV.

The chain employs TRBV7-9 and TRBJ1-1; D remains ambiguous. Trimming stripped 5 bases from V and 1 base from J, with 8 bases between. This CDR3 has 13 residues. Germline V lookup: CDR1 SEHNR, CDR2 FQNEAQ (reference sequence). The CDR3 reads CASSREQNTEAFF. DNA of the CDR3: TGTGCCAGCAGCCGGGAACAGAACACTGAAGCTTTCTTT.

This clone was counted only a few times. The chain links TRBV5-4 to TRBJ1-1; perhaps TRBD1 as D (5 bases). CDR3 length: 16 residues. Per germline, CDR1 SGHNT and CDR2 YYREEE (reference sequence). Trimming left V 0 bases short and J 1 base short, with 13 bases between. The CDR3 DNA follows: TGTGCCAGCAGCTTGGAAGGGGTTGTAGGGAACACTGAAGCTTTCTTT. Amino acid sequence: CASSLEGVVGNTEAFF.

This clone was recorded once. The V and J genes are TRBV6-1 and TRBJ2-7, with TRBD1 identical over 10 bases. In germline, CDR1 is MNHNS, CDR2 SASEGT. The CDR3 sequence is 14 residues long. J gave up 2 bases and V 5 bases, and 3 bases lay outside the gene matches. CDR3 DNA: TGTGCCAGCAGTACCGGGACAGGGGCCTACGAGCAGTACTTC. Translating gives CASSTGTGAYEQYF.